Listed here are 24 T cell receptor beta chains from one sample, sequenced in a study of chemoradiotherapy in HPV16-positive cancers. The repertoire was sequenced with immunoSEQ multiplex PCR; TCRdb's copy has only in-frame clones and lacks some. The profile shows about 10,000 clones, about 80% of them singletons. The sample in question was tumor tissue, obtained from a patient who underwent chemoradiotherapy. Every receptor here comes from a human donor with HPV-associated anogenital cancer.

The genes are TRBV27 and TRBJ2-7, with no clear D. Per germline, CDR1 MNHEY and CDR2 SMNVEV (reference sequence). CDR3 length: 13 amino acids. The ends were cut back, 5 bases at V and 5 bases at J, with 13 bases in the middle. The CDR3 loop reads CASSNVPANEQYF. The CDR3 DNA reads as TGTGCCAGCAGTAACGTGCCTGCAAACGAGCAGTACTTC.

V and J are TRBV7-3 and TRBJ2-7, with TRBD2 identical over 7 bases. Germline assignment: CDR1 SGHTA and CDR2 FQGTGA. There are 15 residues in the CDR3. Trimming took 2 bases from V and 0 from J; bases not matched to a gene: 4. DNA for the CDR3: TGTGCCAGCAGCTTATCTGGCGGGAGCTCCTACGAGCAGTACTTC. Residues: CASSLSGGSSYEQYF. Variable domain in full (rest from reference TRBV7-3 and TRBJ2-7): GAGVSQTPSNKVTEKGKYVELRCDPISGHTALYWYRQSLGQGPEFLIYFQGTGAADDSGLPNDRFFAVRPEGSVSTLKIQRTERGDSAVYLCASSLSGGSSYEQYFGPGTRLTVT.

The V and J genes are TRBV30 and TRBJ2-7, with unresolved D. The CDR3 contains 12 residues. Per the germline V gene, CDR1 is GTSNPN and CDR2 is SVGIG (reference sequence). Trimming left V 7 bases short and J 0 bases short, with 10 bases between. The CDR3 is CAYSGLSYEQYF. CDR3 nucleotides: TGTGCCTACTCGGGCCTCTCCTACGAGCAGTACTTC.

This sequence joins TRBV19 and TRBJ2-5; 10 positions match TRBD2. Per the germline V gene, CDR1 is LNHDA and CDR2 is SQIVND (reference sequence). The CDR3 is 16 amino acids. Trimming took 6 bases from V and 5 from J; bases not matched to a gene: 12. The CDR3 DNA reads TGTGCCAGTAGCCCGATCCGGGCTAGCGGGGGTGAGACCCAGTACTTC. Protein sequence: CASSPIRASGGETQYF.

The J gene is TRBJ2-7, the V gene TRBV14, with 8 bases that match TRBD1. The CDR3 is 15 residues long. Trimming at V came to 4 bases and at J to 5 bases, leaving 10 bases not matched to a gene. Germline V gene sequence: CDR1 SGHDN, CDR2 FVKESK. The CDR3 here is CASSLKGTGIDEQYF. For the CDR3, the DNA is TGTGCCAGCAGCCTAAAAGGGACAGGTATCGACGAGCAGTACTTC.

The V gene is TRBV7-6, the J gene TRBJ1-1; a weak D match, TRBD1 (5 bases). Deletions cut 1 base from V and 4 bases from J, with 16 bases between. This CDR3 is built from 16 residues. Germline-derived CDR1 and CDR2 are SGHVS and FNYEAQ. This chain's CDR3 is CASSLGELGLGTEAFF. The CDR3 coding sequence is TGTGCCAGCAGCTTAGGGGAGCTGGGGCTGGGCACTGAAGCTTTCTTT.

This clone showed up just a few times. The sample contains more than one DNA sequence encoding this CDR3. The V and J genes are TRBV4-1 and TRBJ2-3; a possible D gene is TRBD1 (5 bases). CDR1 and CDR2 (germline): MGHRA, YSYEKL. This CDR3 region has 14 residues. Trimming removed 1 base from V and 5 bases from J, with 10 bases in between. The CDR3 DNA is TGCGCCAGCAGCCAAGGGCAGGGAAGAGATACGCAGTATTTT. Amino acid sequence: CASSQGQGRDTQYF.

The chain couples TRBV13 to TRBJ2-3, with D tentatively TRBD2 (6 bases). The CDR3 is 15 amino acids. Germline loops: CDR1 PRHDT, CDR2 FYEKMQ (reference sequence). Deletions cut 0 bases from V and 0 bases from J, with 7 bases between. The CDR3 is CASSLGGTSTDTQYF. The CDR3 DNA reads TGTGCCAGCAGCTTAGGAGGGACTAGCACAGATACGCAGTATTTT.

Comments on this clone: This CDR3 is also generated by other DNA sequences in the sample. As DNA, the CDR3 is TGTGCCAGCAGTAGACCGGGACAGATTAACTATGGCTACACCTTC. It yields the protein CASSRPGQINYGYTF. The genes are TRBV6-1 and TRBJ1-2, with 7 bases fitting TRBD1. The CDR3 totals 15 residues. After removal of 5 bases from V and 1 base from J, the junction contained 7 bases not matched to a gene. In germline, CDR1 is MNHNS, CDR2 SASEGT.

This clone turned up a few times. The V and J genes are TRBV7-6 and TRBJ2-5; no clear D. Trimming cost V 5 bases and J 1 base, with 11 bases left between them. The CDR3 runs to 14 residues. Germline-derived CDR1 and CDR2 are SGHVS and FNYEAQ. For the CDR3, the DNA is TGTGCCAGCAGCCGGACGGAACTCCAAGAGACCCAGTACTTC. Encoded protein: CASSRTELQETQYF. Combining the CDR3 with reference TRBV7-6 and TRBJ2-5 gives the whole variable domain GAGVSQSPRYKVTKRGQDVALRCDPISGHVSLYWYRQALGQGPEFLTYFNYEAQQDKSGLPNDRFSAERPEGSISTLTIQRTEQRDSAMYRCASSRTELQETQYFGPGTRLLVL.

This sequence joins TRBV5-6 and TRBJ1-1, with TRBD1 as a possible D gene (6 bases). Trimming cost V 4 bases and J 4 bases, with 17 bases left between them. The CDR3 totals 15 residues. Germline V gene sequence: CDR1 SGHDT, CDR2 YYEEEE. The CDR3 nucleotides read TGTGCCAGCAGCGAGCAGGGGATTCGAGGCACTGAAGCTTTCTTT. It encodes CASSEQGIRGTEAFF.

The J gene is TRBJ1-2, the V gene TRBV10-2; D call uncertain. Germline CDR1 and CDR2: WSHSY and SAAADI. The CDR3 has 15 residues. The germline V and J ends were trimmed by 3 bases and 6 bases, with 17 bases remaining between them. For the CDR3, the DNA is TGCGCCAGCAGTGAAACGTCCCGTAATTACAATGGCTACACCTTC. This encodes CASSETSRNYNGYTF.

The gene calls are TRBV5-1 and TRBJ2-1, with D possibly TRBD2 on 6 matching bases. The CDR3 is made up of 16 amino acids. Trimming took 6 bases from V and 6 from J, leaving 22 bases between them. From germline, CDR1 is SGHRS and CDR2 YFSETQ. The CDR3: CASTPLGTALFNEQFF. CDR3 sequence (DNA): TGCGCCAGCACCCCACTGGGGACTGCCCTTTTCAATGAGCAGTTCTTC.

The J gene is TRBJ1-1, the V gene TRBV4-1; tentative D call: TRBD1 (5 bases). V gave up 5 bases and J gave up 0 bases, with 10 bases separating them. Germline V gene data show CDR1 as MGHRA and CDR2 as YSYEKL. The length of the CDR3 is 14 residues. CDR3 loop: CASSGPTVNTEAFF. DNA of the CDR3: TGCGCCAGCAGCGGACCGACAGTGAACACTGAAGCTTTCTTT.

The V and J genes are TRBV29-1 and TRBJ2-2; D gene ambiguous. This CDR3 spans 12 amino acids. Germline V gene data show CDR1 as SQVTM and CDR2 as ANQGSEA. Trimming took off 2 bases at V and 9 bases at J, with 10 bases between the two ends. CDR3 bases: TGCAGCGTTGAATCCCCCGGCAGGGAGCTGTTTTTT. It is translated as CSVESPGRELFF.

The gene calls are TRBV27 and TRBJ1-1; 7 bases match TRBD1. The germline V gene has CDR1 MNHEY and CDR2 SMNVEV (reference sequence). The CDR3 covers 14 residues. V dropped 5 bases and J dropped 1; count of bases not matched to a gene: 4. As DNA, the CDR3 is TGTGCCAGCAGTCCCCGGACAGGGAACACTGAAGCTTTCTTT. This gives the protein CASSPRTGNTEAFF.

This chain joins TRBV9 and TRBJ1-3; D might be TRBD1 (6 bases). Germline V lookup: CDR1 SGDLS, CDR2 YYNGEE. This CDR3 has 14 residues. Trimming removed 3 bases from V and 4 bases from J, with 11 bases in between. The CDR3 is CASSGSGAGNTIYF. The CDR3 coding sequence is TGTGCCAGCAGCGGATCAGGGGCCGGAAACACCATATATTTT.

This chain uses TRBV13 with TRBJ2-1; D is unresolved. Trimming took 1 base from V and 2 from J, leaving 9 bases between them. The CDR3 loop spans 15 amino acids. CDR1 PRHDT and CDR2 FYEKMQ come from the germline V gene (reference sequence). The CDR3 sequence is CASSLVGSPYNEQFF. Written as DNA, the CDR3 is TGTGCCAGCAGCTTAGTGGGTTCCCCCTACAATGAGCAGTTCTTC.

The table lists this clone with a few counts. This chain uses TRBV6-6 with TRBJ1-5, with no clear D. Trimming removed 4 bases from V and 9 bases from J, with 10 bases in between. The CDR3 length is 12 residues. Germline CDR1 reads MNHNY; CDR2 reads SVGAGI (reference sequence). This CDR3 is CASSSPRLPQHF. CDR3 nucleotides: TGTGCCAGCAGTTCTCCTCGTCTGCCCCAGCATTTT.

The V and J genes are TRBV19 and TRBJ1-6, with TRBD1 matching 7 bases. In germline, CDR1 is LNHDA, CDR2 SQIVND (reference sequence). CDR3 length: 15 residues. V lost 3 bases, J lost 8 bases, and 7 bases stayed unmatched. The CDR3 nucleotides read TGTGCCAGTAGTATGCCCCCAGGGGGGTATTCACCCCTCCACTTT. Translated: CASSMPPGGYSPLHF.

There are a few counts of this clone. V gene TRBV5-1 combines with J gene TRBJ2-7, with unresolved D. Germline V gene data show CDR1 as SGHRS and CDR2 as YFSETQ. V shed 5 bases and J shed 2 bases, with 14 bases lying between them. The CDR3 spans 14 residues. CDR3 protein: CASSFPKDPYEQYF. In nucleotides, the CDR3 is TGCGCCAGCAGTTTTCCGAAAGACCCCTACGAGCAGTACTTC.

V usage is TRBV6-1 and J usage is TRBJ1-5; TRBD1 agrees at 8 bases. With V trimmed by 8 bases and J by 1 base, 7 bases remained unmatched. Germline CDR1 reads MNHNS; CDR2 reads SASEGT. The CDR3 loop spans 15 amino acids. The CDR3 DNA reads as TGTGCCAGCGTTTGGACAGGGATGAGCAATCAGCCCCAGCATTTT. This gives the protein CASVWTGMSNQPQHF.

The CDR3 loop reads CASSDTVADNEQFF. The DNA for the CDR3 is TGTGCCAGCAGCGATACTGTAGCGGATAATGAGCAGTTCTTC. The chain links TRBV7-9 to TRBJ2-1; maybe TRBD2 (6 bases). V lost 5 bases, J lost 7 bases, and 15 bases lay in between. Per germline, CDR1 SEHNR and CDR2 FQNEAQ (reference sequence). This CDR3 is 14 amino acids long.

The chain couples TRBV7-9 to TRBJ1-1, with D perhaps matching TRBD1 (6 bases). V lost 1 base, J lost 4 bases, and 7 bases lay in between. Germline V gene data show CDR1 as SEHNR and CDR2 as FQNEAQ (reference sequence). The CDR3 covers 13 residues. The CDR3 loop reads CASSLVQGTEAFF. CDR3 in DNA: TGTGCCAGCAGCTTAGTACAGGGCACTGAAGCTTTCTTT.